The 7 T cell receptor beta chains below come from one sample, sequenced in a study of blood T cells in healthy people across ages. A second PCR of 7 to 11 cycles used a sample-barcoded 5' primer and a J-beta primer mix. TCRdb fed the 5' RACE reads into MiXCR, producing one record per CDR3 protein. The sample lists around 800,000 distinct CDR3 sequences, around 24% occurring once. In addition, the sample was reused for a study of T cells of mothers and their children.

Sequencing input: blood. These receptors all stem from a boy younger than 18 in good health.

This clonotype was counted only a few times. The genes are TRBV27 and TRBJ2-1; 9 bases are shared with TRBD2. Germline V gene sequence: CDR1 MNHEY, CDR2 SMNVEV (reference sequence). The trim removed 2 bases at V and 8 bases at J, leaving 7 bases unmatched. CDR3 length: 15 residues. CDR3 protein: CASSLTAGGPDEQFF. The CDR3 DNA sequence: TGTGCCAGCAGTTTAACAGCGGGGGGCCCCGATGAGCAGTTCTTC.

V usage is TRBV12-3 or TRBV12-4 and J usage is TRBJ2-1, with D unclear. The ends were cut back, 5 bases at V and 6 bases at J, with 20 bases in the middle. The CDR3 loop spans 16 amino acids. The CDR3 coding sequence is TGTGCCAGCAGTCATTCCACCCAAATCACGGGCAATGAGCAGTTCTTC. Encoded protein: CASSHSTQITGNEQFF.

V gene TRBV7-9 combines with J gene TRBJ2-1; possible D gene TRBD1, 7 bases. V lost 4 bases and J lost 6, with 13 bases in between. Per germline, CDR1 SEHNR and CDR2 FQNEAQ (reference sequence). CDR3 length equals 14 residues. CDR3 sequence reads: CASSSRGDVNEQFF. The CDR3 nucleotides are TGTGCCAGCAGCTCCAGGGGGGACGTCAATGAGCAGTTCTTC.

The chain is built from TRBV29-1 and TRBJ2-1, with D perhaps TRBD2 (6 bases). Germline V gives CDR1 SQVTM, CDR2 ANQGSEA. The CDR3 has 12 residues. Trimming removed 4 bases from V and 9 bases from J, with 13 bases in between. CDR3 sequence (DNA): TGCAGCGTTGTAGGACTAAGGGGTGAGCAGTTCTTC. Protein product: CSVVGLRGEQFF.

As regards this clonotype: One junction end does not reproduce the germline sequence, and a read error may be involved. DNA of the CDR3: TGCAGCGCCCTACCGGGACAGGGAATCTTC. Residues: CSALPGQGIF. The chain employs TRBV29-1 and TRBJ2-5, with 9 bases aligning to TRBD1. The CDR3 has 10 amino acids. Per the germline V gene, CDR1 is SQVTM and CDR2 is ANQGSEA.

The genes are TRBV11-1 and TRBJ2-2; unclear D gene. The CDR3 length is 13 residues. Trimming removed 5 bases from V and 3 bases from J, with 7 bases in between. From germline, CDR1 is SGHAT and CDR2 FQDESV (reference sequence). The CDR3 protein is CASSNSYTGELFF. The CDR3 nucleotides are TGTGCCAGCAGCAATTCCTACACCGGGGAGCTGTTTTTT.

This chain uses TRBV29-1 with TRBJ2-7; 7 nucleotides match TRBD1. The V gene's germline CDR1 is SQVTM and CDR2 ANQGSEA. The CDR3 runs to 13 residues. Trimming took 6 bases from V and 5 from J; bases not matched to a gene: 10. The CDR3 coding sequence is TGCAGCGTCAAATTGACAGGGCTCAACGAGCAGTACTTC. It codes for CSVKLTGLNEQYF.